This T cell receptor beta chain originates from a study of T cells in Graves' hyperthyroidism and ophthalmopathy. Uncontrolled infection, other autoimmune disease, pregnancy and lactation each barred patients from inclusion. The source material, RNA transcripts, was used to amplify TCR beta CDR3 regions. The TCR CDR3 first-round RT-PCR relied on the HTBI primer set. A single record per CDR3 protein comes from TCRdb applying MiXCR to the multiplex PCR reads. The sample gives 500,000 to 600,000 distinct CDR3 sequences, about 45% of which show up once; 15% to 20% is in the top ten. The CDR3 is 11 residues long. The V end was cut by 2 bases, the J end by 9 bases, with 4 bases between. CDR1 is SGHAT, CDR2 FQNNGV, per germline. Concerning this clonotype: Its specificity is not known.

Overall study findings and caveats: Most clonotypes expanded in thyroid above 0.001 were likewise present in blood.

The sequence came from an adult woman with Graves' disease, either hyperthyroidism or ophthalmopathy (not recorded which). The chain combines TRBV11-2 with TRBJ2-2; D ambiguous. Sequenced material: peripheral blood or thyroid tissue (not recorded which). The CDR3 sequence is CASSLPRELFF. CDR3 in DNA: TGTGCCAGCAGCTTACCGAGGGAGCTGTTTTTT.